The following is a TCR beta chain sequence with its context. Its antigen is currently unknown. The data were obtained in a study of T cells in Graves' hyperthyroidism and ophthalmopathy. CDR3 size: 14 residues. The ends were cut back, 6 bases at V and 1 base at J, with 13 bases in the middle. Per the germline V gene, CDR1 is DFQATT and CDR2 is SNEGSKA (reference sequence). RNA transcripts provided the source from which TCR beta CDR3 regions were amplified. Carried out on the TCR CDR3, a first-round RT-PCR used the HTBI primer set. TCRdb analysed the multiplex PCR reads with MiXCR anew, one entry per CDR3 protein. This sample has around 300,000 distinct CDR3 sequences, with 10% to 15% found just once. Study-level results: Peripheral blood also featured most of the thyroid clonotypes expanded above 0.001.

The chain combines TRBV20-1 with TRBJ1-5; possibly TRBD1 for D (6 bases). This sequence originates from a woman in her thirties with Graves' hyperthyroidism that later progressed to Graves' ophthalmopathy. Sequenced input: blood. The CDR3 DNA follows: TGCAGTGCCCTGAACAGGGAAAGCAATCAGCCCCAGCATTTT. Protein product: CSALNRESNQPQHF.